This TCR beta chain was recorded in a study of shared clonotypes between healthy human individuals. Overall study context: Donors, aged 18 to 49, were two women and a few men.

It was CD45RO-negative cells, positively selected for CCR7, that made up naive CD8 cells, with terminally differentiated effector memory CD45RA+ cells excluded. Every one of the donors was a Caucasian adult that lived in Nashville, Tennessee. The V and J ends lost 8 bases and 3 bases respectively, with 26 bases between them. This CDR3 is 18 amino acids long. The germline gives CDR1 SEHNR, CDR2 FQNEAQ (reference sequence). In the case of this clone: Its antigen is currently unknown.

Produced via immunoSEQ multiplex PCR; TCRdb's table is partial and in-frame only. The sample yields about 2.1 million clones, about 92% seen once. Broader study findings: Although depth was large, rarefaction showed that sequencing of the sorted subsets was incomplete.

The rearrangement links TRBV7-9 to TRBJ1-3, with TRBD1 as a possible D gene (6 bases). The source of this sequence is a man between 18 and 35 years old in good health. Some clones in this sample may be carry-over from other donors' samples. Sequenced material: naive CD8+ T cells from PBMCs. The CDR3 DNA reads TGTGCCAGCCACCTCACCGGGGGCGCCCCAAAAGGTGGAAACACCATATATTTT. This codes for CASHLTGGAPKGGNTIYF.